This TCR beta chain derives from a study of identical twins. Using its own MiXCR run on the 5' RACE reads, TCRdb lists one record per CDR3 protein. The profile shows 100,000 or so distinct CDR3 sequences, 5.9% of them singletons. This CDR3 is 13 amino acids long. The trim removed 5 bases at V and 1 base at J, leaving 3 bases unmatched. Germline loops: CDR1 DFQATT, CDR2 SNEGSKA (reference sequence). This clonotype came up many times. Its antigen is unidentified. Study findings and constraints: Conclusions leaned on cross-sectional statistical analysis and did not track the same donors over time.

The sample consisted of memory T cells sorted from blood. The source of this sequence is a woman between 45 and 65 years old in good health. This sequence joins TRBV20-1 and TRBJ2-7; 9 bases align to TRBD2. CDR3 DNA: TGCAGTGCTTGGCGGGAGGGATCCTACGAGCAGTACTTC. It encodes CSAWREGSYEQYF.